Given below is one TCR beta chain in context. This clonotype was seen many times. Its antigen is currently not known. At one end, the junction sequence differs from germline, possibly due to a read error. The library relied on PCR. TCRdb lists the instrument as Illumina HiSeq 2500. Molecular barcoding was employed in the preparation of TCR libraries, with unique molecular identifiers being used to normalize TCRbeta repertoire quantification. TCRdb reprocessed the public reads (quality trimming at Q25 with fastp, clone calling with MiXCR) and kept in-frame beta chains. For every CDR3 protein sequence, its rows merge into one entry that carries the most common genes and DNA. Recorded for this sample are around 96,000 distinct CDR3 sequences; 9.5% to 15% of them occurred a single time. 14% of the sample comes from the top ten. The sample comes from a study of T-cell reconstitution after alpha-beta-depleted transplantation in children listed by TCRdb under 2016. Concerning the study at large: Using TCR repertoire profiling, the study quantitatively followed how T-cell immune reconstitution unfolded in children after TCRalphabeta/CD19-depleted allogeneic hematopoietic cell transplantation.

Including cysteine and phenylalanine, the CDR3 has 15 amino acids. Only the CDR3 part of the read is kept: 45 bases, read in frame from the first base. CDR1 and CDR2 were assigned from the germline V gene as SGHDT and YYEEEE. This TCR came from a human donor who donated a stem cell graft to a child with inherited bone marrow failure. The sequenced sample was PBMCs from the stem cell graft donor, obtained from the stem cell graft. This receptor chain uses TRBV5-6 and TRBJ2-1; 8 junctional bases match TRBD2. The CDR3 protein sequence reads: CASSLGASGYNDQFF. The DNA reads TGTGCCAGCAGCTTGGGGGCTAGCGGGTACAATGATCAGTTCTTC.